The text below deals with one T cell receptor (beta chain). The V segment lost 5 bases and the J segment 5 bases; nucleotides outside the gene matches: 8. The CDR3 runs 15 residues. CDR1 and CDR2 (germline): MNHEY, SVGEGT. These data are taken from a study of T-cell reconstitution after alpha-beta-depleted transplantation in children. The TCRbeta library incorporated unique molecular identifiers. A single record per CDR3 protein comes from TCRdb applying MiXCR to the PCR reads. This sample has some 490,000 distinct CDR3 sequences; around an eighth occur once, and the top ten carry around 5.6%. This material consisted of PBMCs from the stem cell graft donor, taken from the stem cell graft. The TCR was taken from a human donor who donated a stem cell graft to a child with combined immunodeficiency. The chain employs TRBV6-2 or TRBV6-3 and TRBJ2-7; 11 bases line up with TRBD1. The CDR3 protein is CASSDRTGGMDEQYF. CDR3 DNA sequence: TGTGCCAGCAGTGACAGGACAGGGGGCATGGACGAGCAGTACTTC.